Presented here are 12 T cell receptor beta chains from one specimen sequenced in a study of T cell repertoires in cytomegalovirus infection. TCRdb passed the reads through MiXCR, listing each CDR3 protein once. The sample consists of nearly 550,000 distinct CDR3 sequences, approximately 17% of them appearing once. Source material: CD8+ T cells from PBMCs. These TCRs come from a human donor in good health (CMV status not recorded). Some clones in this sample may be carry-over from other donors' samples.

The chain is built from TRBV7-9 and TRBJ1-5, with D hard to call. This CDR3 region has 14 residues. Trimming pared 3 bases from V and 4 bases from J, leaving 10 bases between. From germline, CDR1 is SEHNR and CDR2 FQNEAQ (reference sequence). In nucleotides, the CDR3 is TGTGCCAGCAGCTTGGACGGGAAAAATCAGCCCCAGCATTTT. This sequence encodes CASSLDGKNQPQHF.

This clonotype came up a few times. The chain has TRBV6-8 and TRBJ2-1; D is possibly TRBD1 or TRBD2 (6 bases each). Deletions cut 6 bases from V and 5 bases from J, with 20 bases between. Germline V CDR1 and CDR2: MNHGY, SAAAGT. The CDR3 is 16 residues long. The CDR3 nucleotides read TGTGCCAGCAGGGTCCTTTGGGGGGCCTCAAACAATGAGCAGTTCTTC. Amino acid sequence: CASRVLWGASNNEQFF.

A remark on this clonotype: Compared with germline, one end of the junction differs, possibly owing to a read error. The chain links TRBV4-1 to TRBJ1-2, with D perhaps matching TRBD1 (5 bases). The length of the CDR3 is 14 residues. Germline CDR1 is MGHRA and CDR2 is YSYEKL. CDR3 nucleotide sequence: TGCGCCAGCAGCCCCCCGACAGTATTCTATTGCTACACCTTC. It yields the protein CASSPPTVFYCYTF.

This sequence joins TRBV28 and TRBJ2-1; 11 positions agree with TRBD2. Trimming took 7 bases from V and 7 from J; bases not matched to a gene: 9. CDR3 size: 15 residues. From germline, CDR1 is MDHEN and CDR2 SYDVKM. The CDR3 reads CASKLAGGPGNEQFF. CDR3 DNA sequence: TGTGCCAGCAAGTTAGCGGGAGGGCCGGGAAATGAGCAGTTCTTC.

The gene calls are TRBV20-1 and TRBJ1-1; 7 bases map to TRBD1. The CDR3 has 13 residues. Germline-derived CDR1 and CDR2 are DFQATT and SNEGSKA (reference sequence). With 3 bases clipped from V and 4 bases from J, the junction kept 5 bases outside the gene matches. The chain's CDR3 is CSASVGTATEAFF. The CDR3 coding sequence is TGCAGTGCTAGCGTGGGGACAGCCACTGAAGCTTTCTTT.

In its sample, this clonotype was seen many times. J is TRBJ2-7 and V is TRBV7-9; 10 nucleotides agree with TRBD2. Germline CDR1 is SEHNR and CDR2 is FQNEAQ (reference sequence). The ends lost 5 bases at V and 4 bases at J; junction bases unmatched: 5. This CDR3 is 14 amino acids long. The CDR3 protein is CASSGLAEGYEQYF. The CDR3 DNA follows: TGTGCCAGCAGCGGACTAGCGGAGGGGTACGAGCAGTACTTC.

This rearrangement joins TRBV10-3 to TRBJ1-5, with 7 bases matching TRBD1. This CDR3 spans 16 amino acids. Germline V gene data show CDR1 as ENHRY and CDR2 as SYGVKD. V shed 0 bases and J 2 bases; nucleotides not matched to a gene: 4. The CDR3 spells CAISESTGEGNQPQHF. Written as DNA, the CDR3 is TGTGCCATCAGTGAGTCAACAGGGGAGGGCAATCAGCCCCAGCATTTT.

This clonotype was counted between two and nine times. The chain joins TRBV6-6 to TRBJ2-1; 7 positions match TRBD2. Germline V CDR1 and CDR2: MNHNY, SVGAGI (reference sequence). The V gene end was trimmed by 2 bases and the J gene end by 2 bases; junction bases not matched to a gene: 6. The CDR3 loop spans 16 amino acids. CDR3 sequence (DNA): TGTGCCAGCAGTTACGGGAGGGTAGCGGCCTACAATGAGCAGTTCTTC. Residues: CASSYGRVAAYNEQFF.

V usage is TRBV5-1 and J usage is TRBJ1-6; no firm D call. The CDR3 contains 17 residues. Germline CDR1 reads SGHRS; CDR2 reads YFSETQ. Trimming removed 0 bases at V and 5 bases at J, with 15 bases between. The CDR3 loop is CASSLDFTLRHNSPLHF. CDR3 sequence (DNA): TGCGCCAGCAGCTTGGATTTCACACTTCGACATAATTCACCCCTCCACTTT.

At least ten counts were recorded for this clonotype. The chain uses TRBV27 and TRBJ2-2; D might be TRBD2 (5 bases). CDR3 size: 15 residues. V lost 3 bases and J lost 0, with 8 bases in between. Germline CDR1 is MNHEY and CDR2 is SMNVEV (reference sequence). CDR3 DNA sequence: TGTGCCAGCAGTTTCGAGGGCCCGAACACCGGGGAGCTGTTTTTT. Its protein is CASSFEGPNTGELFF.

Worth noting for this clonotype: A much larger clonotype is one base distant, so this may be a read error. The chain combines TRBV7-8 with TRBJ2-7, with 9 positions matching TRBD2. CDR1 and CDR2 (germline): SGHVS, FQNEAQ. The CDR3 is 15 residues long. CDR3 amino acids: CANSPLAGPSYEQYF. In DNA form, the CDR3 reads TGTGCCAACAGCCCACTAGCGGGTCCCTCCTACGAGCAGTACTTC. Full variable domain (rest looked up from reference TRBV7-8 and TRBJ2-7): GAGVSQSPRYKVAKRGQDVALRCDPISGHVSLFWYQQALGQGPEFLTYFQNEAQLDKSGLPSDRFFAERPEGSVSTLKIQRTQQEDSAVYLCANSPLAGPSYEQYFGPGTRLTVT.

This clonotype showed up many times. V is TRBV12-3 or TRBV12-4 and J is TRBJ2-6; a weak D match, TRBD1 (6 bases). Trimming cost V 5 bases and J 2 bases, with 13 bases left between them. The CDR3 consists of 16 residues. The CDR3 DNA reads as TGTGCCAGCAGTACGAAGGACAGCGCTGGGGCCAACGTCCTGACTTTC. It translates to CASSTKDSAGANVLTF.